Following are 3 T cell receptor beta chains from one sample sequenced in a study of shared clonotypes between healthy human individuals. Measured with immunoSEQ multiplex PCR; TCRdb has only the in-frame clones, and not every one. The sample lists 2 million to 2.5 million clones, roughly 95% occurring once. Sequenced sample: naive CD4+ T cells sorted from blood. Subset meaning: CD45RA+ positively selected. The receptors were sampled from a man aged 18 to 29 in good health.

The chain carries TRBV9 and TRBJ2-7; 7 positions agree with TRBD2. The CDR3 runs 14 residues. Germline V CDR1 and CDR2: SGDLS, YYNGEE. J was trimmed by 2 bases and V by 4 bases; bases with no gene match: 6. The CDR3, as DNA: TGTGCCAGCAGCAAAGGGAGCGGGACCTACGAGCAGTACTTC. Translated, it gives CASSKGSGTYEQYF.

The DNA of the CDR3 is TGTGCCAGCAGCTTAGCGCTAGCGGGCGACACAGATACGCAGTATTTT. Protein sequence: CASSLALAGDTDTQYF. V gene TRBV7-6 combines with J gene TRBJ2-3; 8 bases agree with TRBD2. Per germline, CDR1 SGHVS and CDR2 FNYEAQ. Unmatched junction bases numbered 4, after V lost 0 bases and J lost 2 bases. This CDR3 has 16 amino acids.

The chain employs TRBV19 and TRBJ1-5, with a possible D match to TRBD1 (5 bases). The V and J ends lost 8 bases and 9 bases respectively, with 5 bases between them. Germline V gives CDR1 LNHDA, CDR2 SQIVND (reference sequence). This CDR3 comprises 9 residues. The CDR3 loop is CASGGPQHF. CDR3 nucleotides: TGTGCCAGTGGGGGGCCCCAGCATTTT.